A selection of T cell receptor beta chains follows, all from one sample in a study of identical twins. TCRdb re-analysed the 5' RACE reads in MiXCR, keeping a single row per CDR3 protein. The sample lists 420,000 or so distinct CDR3 sequences; around 18% were seen once. The sequenced sample was naive T cells sorted from blood. Every receptor here comes from a man aged 50-59 years in good health. The CDR3 runs from the conserved cysteine through the conserved F or W. The D gene is left open where the match is weak. Rows give clone size only sometimes, using once, few, many, or a class for an expanded clone.

clone size: many; D gene: .; V gene: TRBV7-8; J gene: TRBJ1-5; CDR3 DNA: TGTGCCAGCAGCTTAGCGGGAAGCCTCGGAAATCAGCCCCAGCATTTT; CDR3 protein: CASSLAGSLGNQPQHF
clone size: .; D gene: .; V gene: TRBV4-1; J gene: TRBJ2-5; CDR3 DNA: TGCGCCAGCAGCCAAGGGGAAGGGTTCCAAGAGACCCAGTACTTC; CDR3 protein: CASSQGEGFQETQYF
clone size: .; D gene: .; V gene: TRBV11-2; J gene: TRBJ1-2; CDR3 DNA: TGTGCCAGCAGCTTAGAGATTGGGGTTAACTATGGCTACACCTTC; CDR3 protein: CASSLEIGVNYGYTF
clone size: many; D gene: .; V gene: TRBV5-6; J gene: TRBJ1-3; CDR3 DNA: TGTGCCAGCAGTTACAGAAGGGGATCGGGAAACACCATATATTTT; CDR3 protein: CASSYRRGSGNTIYF
clone size: .; D gene: TRBD1; V gene: TRBV12-3/TRBV12-4; J gene: TRBJ2-7; CDR3 DNA: TGTGCCAGCAGTCCTCGGACAGGGGGAGAGAGCTCCTACGAGCAGTACTTC; CDR3 protein: CASSPRTGGESSYEQYF
clone size: .; D gene: TRBD1; V gene: TRBV6-5; J gene: TRBJ2-6; CDR3 DNA: TGTGCCAGCAGTTACTCTGGGACAGGGGAGGGAGGGGCCAACGTCCTGACTTTC; CDR3 protein: CASSYSGTGEGGANVLTF
clone size: many; D gene: .; V gene: TRBV10-3; J gene: TRBJ2-1; CDR3 DNA: TGTGCCATCCTCGGGACAACCTACAATGAGCAGTTCTTC; CDR3 protein: CAILGTTYNEQFF
clone size: .; D gene: TRBD2; V gene: TRBV7-3; J gene: TRBJ2-1; CDR3 DNA: TGTGCCAGCAGCTTGCTAGCGGGAGTTTACTACAATGAGCAGTTCTTC; CDR3 protein: CASSLLAGVYYNEQFF
clone size: .; D gene: .; V gene: TRBV7-9; J gene: TRBJ1-1; CDR3 DNA: TGTGCCAGCAGCTACCTTACGGGGGGGCACACTGAAGCTTTCTTT; CDR3 protein: CASSYLTGGHTEAFF
clone size: .; D gene: .; V gene: TRBV20-1; J gene: TRBJ2-3; CDR3 DNA: TGCAGTGCTGCAATCAGGGGAGGAACAGATACGCAGTATTTT; CDR3 protein: CSAAIRGGTDTQYF
clone size: many; D gene: .; V gene: TRBV5-4; J gene: TRBJ2-6; CDR3 DNA: TGTGCCAGCTTCGACGGCACCGGGGCCAACGTCCTGACTTTC; CDR3 protein: CASFDGTGANVLTF
clone size: .; D gene: TRBD1; V gene: TRBV5-1; J gene: TRBJ2-5; CDR3 DNA: TGCGCCAGCAGCTTGATTGGGGACAGGGCGGAGACCCAGTACTTC; CDR3 protein: CASSLIGDRAETQYF
clone size: many; D gene: .; V gene: TRBV2; J gene: TRBJ2-7; CDR3 DNA: TGTGCCATCGACGGGGACTCGGCCGTGGACGAGCAGTACTTC; CDR3 protein: CAIDGDSAVDEQYF
clone size: many; D gene: .; V gene: TRBV7-2; J gene: TRBJ2-3; CDR3 DNA: TGTGCCAGCAGCCCCCGGGTAGATACGCAGTATTTT; CDR3 protein: CASSPRVDTQYF
clone size: few; D gene: .; V gene: TRBV5-6; J gene: TRBJ2-7; CDR3 DNA: TGTGCCAGCAGTAATCCGGGCATGCGGGACTACGAGCAGTACTTC; CDR3 protein: CASSNPGMRDYEQYF
clone size: few; D gene: .; V gene: TRBV12-3/TRBV12-4; J gene: TRBJ1-2; CDR3 DNA: TGTGCCAGCAGTTTAGTATATTTGGCGGGTCAGACGATCTTC; CDR3 protein: CASSLVYLAGQTIF
clone size: few; D gene: .; V gene: TRBV7-7; J gene: TRBJ2-5; CDR3 DNA: TGTGCTAGCAGCCCCCCGGGGCCGGAGACCCAGTACTTC; CDR3 protein: CASSPPGPETQYF
clone size: few; D gene: .; V gene: TRBV20-1; J gene: TRBJ2-1; CDR3 DNA: TGCAGTGCTAGAGACTCTACACTCCTACAAAATGAGCAGTTCTTC; CDR3 protein: CSARDSTLLQNEQFF
clone size: .; D gene: .; V gene: TRBV5-6; J gene: TRBJ1-2; CDR3 DNA: TGTGCCAGCAGCTCCTCGTGGAGGAACGTTAACTATGGCTACACCTTC; CDR3 protein: CASSSSWRNVNYGYTF
clone size: few; D gene: .; V gene: TRBV20-1; J gene: TRBJ2-1; CDR3 DNA: TGCAGTGCTAGAGTTAGAGGAATTCGCTCCTACAATGAGCAGTTCTTC; CDR3 protein: CSARVRGIRSYNEQFF
clone size: .; D gene: .; V gene: TRBV20-1; J gene: TRBJ2-2; CDR3 DNA: TGCAGGGACCTAGGAGCGAACACCGGGGAGCTGTTTTTT; CDR3 protein: CRDLGANTGELFF
clone size: many; D gene: TRBD1; V gene: TRBV28; J gene: TRBJ2-5; CDR3 DNA: TGTGCCAGCAGTTTACGAACAGGGGGAGTTAAAGAGACCCAGTACTTC; CDR3 protein: CASSLRTGGVKETQYF
clone size: .; D gene: TRBD2; V gene: TRBV6-5; J gene: TRBJ2-7; CDR3 DNA: TGTGCCAGCAGTTCAAAATCCGGGACTAGCGGCAGTTCCTACGAGCAGTACTTC; CDR3 protein: CASSSKSGTSGSSYEQYF
clone size: few; D gene: TRBD2; V gene: TRBV20-1; J gene: TRBJ2-3; CDR3 DNA: TGCAGTGCCGAGCGGGGGGGCCCGTCAACAGATACGCAGTATTTT; CDR3 protein: CSAERGGPSTDTQYF
clone size: few; D gene: TRBD1; V gene: TRBV9; J gene: TRBJ2-3; CDR3 DNA: TGTGCCAGCAGCGCGACGGGACAGGGGGCAGATACGCAGTATTTT; CDR3 protein: CASSATGQGADTQYF
clone size: .; D gene: .; V gene: TRBV30; J gene: TRBJ1-1; CDR3 DNA: TGTGCCTGGAGTGTAGGGCAGAATTTTATGAACACTGAAGCTTTCTTT; CDR3 protein: CAWSVGQNFMNTEAFF
clone size: few; D gene: .; V gene: TRBV20-1; J gene: TRBJ1-4; CDR3 DNA: TGCAGTGCTAGAGCGGGGAGAAGGGGACGGGCTAATGAAAAACTGTTTTTT; CDR3 protein: CSARAGRRGRANEKLFF
clone size: .; D gene: .; V gene: TRBV6-2/TRBV6-3; J gene: TRBJ2-1; CDR3 DNA: TGTGCCAGCCGTGGAGTGATTCGATACAATGAGCAGTTCTTC; CDR3 protein: CASRGVIRYNEQFF
clone size: .; D gene: .; V gene: TRBV5-6; J gene: TRBJ1-5; CDR3 DNA: TGTGCCAGCAGCTCCCAGATAGGGGCGAATCAGCCCCAGCATTTT; CDR3 protein: CASSSQIGANQPQHF
clone size: few; D gene: .; V gene: TRBV28; J gene: TRBJ2-2; CDR3 DNA: TGTGCCAGCAGTTTATCAATCGACTCTTCCCACACCGGGGAGCTGTTTTTT; CDR3 protein: CASSLSIDSSHTGELFF
clone size: .; D gene: TRBD1; V gene: TRBV29-1; J gene: TRBJ2-5; CDR3 DNA: TGCAGCGTACCGACAGGGGGGAAGACCCAGTACTTC; CDR3 protein: CSVPTGGKTQYF
clone size: .; D gene: .; V gene: TRBV7-2; J gene: TRBJ1-1; CDR3 DNA: TGTGCCAGCAGCTTAGCTCAGCAAAGGAACACTGAAGCTTTCTTT; CDR3 protein: CASSLAQQRNTEAFF